Listed below are T cell receptor beta chains from one sample, sequenced in a study of CD4 T cells in relation to SARS-CoV-2 and coronaviruses. The method was immunoSEQ multiplex PCR; TCRdb's version includes in-frame clones alone and lacks a portion of them. Among tens of thousands of clones listed, around 90% were seen once. The sequenced sample was naive CD4+ T cells from PBMCs. The receptor source for this set is an adult with COVID-19. The CDR3 runs from the conserved cysteine through the conserved F or W.

v_call: TRBV27; cdr3_aa: CASSSPSQSSYNEQFF
v_call: TRBV3-1/TRBV3-2; cdr3_aa: CASSQLAGGPETQYF
v_call: TRBV6-6; cdr3_aa: CASHWASSVYEQYF
v_call: TRBV7-9; cdr3_aa: CASSSTGGVTGELFF
v_call: TRBV3-1/TRBV3-2; cdr3_aa: CASKGVTGELFF
v_call: TRBV28; cdr3_aa: CASSFPSAGGNQPQHF
v_call: TRBV30; cdr3_aa: CAWSVPGTSTDTQYF
v_call: TRBV15; cdr3_aa: CATSRGGILGRVKETQYF
v_call: TRBV24-1; cdr3_aa: CATSDAGQPTDTQYF
v_call: TRBV4-2; cdr3_aa: CASSQENGRSYEQYF
v_call: TRBV28; cdr3_aa: CASRYRQGRDEQFF
v_call: TRBV28; cdr3_aa: CASRRDTQFYEQYF
v_call: TRBV4-3; cdr3_aa: CASSQEASDRYGYTF
v_call: TRBV14; cdr3_aa: CASSQDRWAANYGYTF
v_call: TRBV19; cdr3_aa: CASNDRGISGNTIYF
v_call: TRBV5-4; cdr3_aa: CALGPLTGANVLTF
v_call: TRBV6-1; cdr3_aa: CASSEVSVGEQYF
v_call: TRBV9; cdr3_aa: CASSVGWVGELFF
v_call: TRBV2; cdr3_aa: CASSEATGLGDTEAFF
v_call: TRBV24-1; cdr3_aa: CATQGPSAETQYF
v_call: TRBV5-5; cdr3_aa: CASSRGLADNEQFF
v_call: TRBV4-1; cdr3_aa: CASSQDSGQRNEKLFF
v_call: TRBV2; cdr3_aa: CASSSRREGEQYF
v_call: TRBV5-4; cdr3_aa: CASSRGGNTGELFF
v_call: TRBV2; cdr3_aa: CASSKTRPGTSENTGELFF
v_call: TRBV10-3; cdr3_aa: CAIRGGDRGYTEAFF
v_call: TRBV7-3; cdr3_aa: CASSLRRHNEQFF
v_call: TRBV9; cdr3_aa: CASSVGGDSWDEQYF
v_call: TRBV19; cdr3_aa: CASSMKGLVETQYF
v_call: TRBV4-2; cdr3_aa: CASSQARAAGGYNEQFF
v_call: TRBV7-2; cdr3_aa: CASSLGLGYSGEQYF
v_call: TRBV3-1/TRBV3-2; cdr3_aa: CASSRDRGFTGELFF
v_call: TRBV18; cdr3_aa: CPLAGGPGEQFF
v_call: TRBV9; cdr3_aa: CASSVEGFYGYTF
v_call: TRBV6-6; cdr3_aa: CASSPVLNTQYF
v_call: TRBV19; cdr3_aa: CASRPTPQETQYF
v_call: TRBV6-5; cdr3_aa: CASSYSTSGNTIYF
v_call: TRBV4-1; cdr3_aa: CASSPRGTSGRAGNEQFF
v_call: TRBV7-9; cdr3_aa: CASSWGQGFLTDTQYF
v_call: TRBV5-1; cdr3_aa: CASSRWDRTGELFF
v_call: TRBV18; cdr3_aa: CASSPVVAESYEQYF
v_call: TRBV6-6; cdr3_aa: CASTTSGQVQETQYF
v_call: TRBV3-1/TRBV3-2; cdr3_aa: CASSQRGGVYEQYF
v_call: TRBV10-3; cdr3_aa: CAISLVGQGVNNEQFF